This T cell receptor beta chain was retrieved from a study of T cell responses to AZD1222 COVID-19 vaccine. Study-wide findings and caveats: Recipients of AZD1222 seropositive at baseline numbered only 6 or 7. CD4 TCRs covered the whole spike, strongest at regions 160-218 and 743-854. Donors were largely white British and mainly female; clonal diversity was possibly underestimated. Repertoires were collected only later (after the peak T cell response had occurred).

The V end was cut by 3 bases, the J end by 0 bases, with 4 bases between. The V gene's germline CDR1 is KGHDR and CDR2 SFDVKD. The CDR3 is 14 residues long. Sequencing was performed with immunoSEQ multiplex PCR; in TCRdb, only in-frame clones are kept and a portion is missing. The repertoire holds 150,000 to 200,000 clones, with about nine tenths as singletons. This clone was recorded a few times. What it recognizes is unknown. This sequence joins TRBV24-1 and TRBJ2-2; no definite D call. The source material was peripheral blood, sampled 28 days after the second AZD1222 dose. The receptor was isolated from an adult who received the AZD1222 COVID-19 vaccine. The CDR3 sequence is CATSDRTNTGELFF. Written as DNA, the CDR3 is TGTGCCACCAGTGATCGAACGAACACCGGGGAGCTGTTTTTT.